These 27 T cell receptor beta chains originate from one sample sequenced in a study of blood T cell repertoires in COVID-19. Some clones are missing from TCRdb's copy, which holds only in-frame ones; the method was immunoSEQ multiplex PCR. The sample shows about 160,000 clones, roughly 90% of them seen only once. The sequencing sample was made of peripheral blood. The receptors were sampled from a man in his fifties or sixties with active or convalescent COVID-19.

V gene TRBV15 combines with J gene TRBJ2-3; 9 positions match TRBD2. Unmatched junction bases numbered 10, after V lost 3 bases and J lost 3 bases. The germline gives CDR1 LNHNV, CDR2 YYDKDF (reference sequence). This CDR3 has 17 residues. The CDR3 nucleotides read TGTGCCACCAGCAGGGGGGATAGCGGGAGTCGAACAGATACGCAGTATTTT. It codes for CATSRGDSGSRTDTQYF.

The gene calls are TRBV3-1 (or the pseudogene TRBV3-2) and TRBJ2-7, with 8 bases matching TRBD1. V shed 2 bases, J shed 3 bases, and the junction held 6 bases outside the gene matches. Germline CDR1 LGHDT, CDR2 YNNKEL (reference sequence). The CDR3 length is 15 residues. CDR3 DNA: TGTGCCAGCAGCCAACCGGACAGGGCGGTCTACGAGCAGTACTTC. This sequence encodes CASSQPDRAVYEQYF.

V usage is TRBV19 and J usage is TRBJ1-1; 7 bases are shared with TRBD1. V shed 1 base and J 1 base; nucleotides not matched to a gene: 9. The CDR3 has 17 amino acids. Germline-derived CDR1 and CDR2 are LNHDA and SQIVND (reference sequence). The CDR3 loop reads CASSIGGLGGRNTEAFF. In DNA, the CDR3 is TGTGCCAGTAGTATAGGGGGGTTAGGGGGCCGGAACACTGAAGCTTTCTTT.

The CDR3 DNA reads TGTGCCAGCATGTCCGAGACAGACTTTATGGAAAAACTGTTTTTT. This sequence encodes CASMSETDFMEKLFF. The chain employs TRBV28 and TRBJ1-4; tentatively, D is TRBD1 (5 bases). The CDR3 contains 15 residues. Germline CDR1 and CDR2: MDHEN and SYDVKM. The V gene lost 7 bases and the J gene lost 8 bases, with 20 bases spanning the gap.

The V and J genes are TRBV29-1 and TRBJ1-2; perhaps TRBD1 as D (5 bases). Looked up from germline, CDR1 is SQVTM and CDR2 is ANQGSEA. V lost 6 bases, J lost 4 bases, and 12 bases lay in between. The CDR3 extends over 12 amino acids. The DNA of the CDR3 is TGCAGCGTCTGGGGCGGGACCTATGGCTACACCTTC. It encodes CSVWGGTYGYTF.

This chain joins TRBV5-4 and TRBJ2-7; 9 bases are shared with TRBD1. Trimming took 3 bases from V and 4 from J; bases not matched to a gene: 5. The CDR3 runs to 14 residues. Germline CDR1 reads SGHNT; CDR2 reads YYREEE (reference sequence). CDR3 sequence: CASSSPGQGYEQYF. Written as DNA, the CDR3 is TGTGCCAGCAGCTCGCCGGGACAGGGATACGAGCAGTACTTC.

The J gene is TRBJ1-4, the V gene TRBV6-5; the D gene is possibly TRBD1 (6 bases). The germline V gene has CDR1 MNHEY and CDR2 SVGAGI. The CDR3 sequence is 15 residues long. V was trimmed by 5 bases and J by 6 bases, leaving 16 bases between them. As DNA, the CDR3 is TGTGCCAGCAGTCGAGTAGGGGGGGCGGATGAAAAACTGTTTTTT. Protein sequence: CASSRVGGADEKLFF.

The V call is TRBV7-8, the J call TRBJ2-3; the D gene is possibly TRBD1 (6 bases). The germline CDR1 and CDR2 sequences are SGHVS and FQNEAQ. The V gene lost 5 bases and the J gene lost 0 bases, with 15 bases spanning the gap. This CDR3 spans 16 amino acids. The CDR3 sequence: CASSPGVRASTDTQYF. The CDR3 DNA reads as TGTGCCAGCAGCCCAGGGGTCAGGGCTAGCACAGATACGCAGTATTTT.

The gene calls are TRBV21-1 and TRBJ1-1. TRBV21-1 is assigned pseudogene status. The CDR3 is made up of 15 amino acids. This chain's CDR3 is CASSKGRGRNTEAFF. CDR3 nucleotide sequence: TGTGCCAGCAGCAAAGGGAGGGGAAGGAACACTGAAGCTTTCTTT.

The chain links TRBV28 to TRBJ1-5; D remains ambiguous. CDR3 length: 15 residues. The germline CDR1 and CDR2 sequences are MDHEN and SYDVKM. V was cut by 5 bases and J by 4 bases, with 15 bases left in between. CDR3 DNA sequence: TGTGCCAGCAGTATCCTCACCAGGTTAAATCAGCCCCAGCATTTT. Amino acids: CASSILTRLNQPQHF.

V gene TRBV4-2 combines with J gene TRBJ2-5; 11 positions agree with TRBD2. Germline CDR1 reads LGHNA; CDR2 reads YNFKEQ. Trimming cost V 1 base and J 1 base; bases outside gene matches: 5. The CDR3 spans 17 residues. CDR3 DNA: TGTGCCAGCAGCCAAGTAGCGGGGGGGACCCTCCAAGAGACCCAGTACTTC. Its translation is CASSQVAGGTLQETQYF.

This clone is a singleton in its sample. The CDR3 DNA follows: TGTGCCAGCAGCGTAGAGACAGGGCATGGCTACACCTTC. Translation: CASSVETGHGYTF. This chain joins TRBV9 and TRBJ1-2; 7 nucleotides match TRBD1. CDR3 size: 13 residues. Trimming at V came to 0 bases and at J to 6 bases, leaving 2 bases not matched to a gene. The germline V gene encodes CDR1 SGDLS and CDR2 YYNGEE. The variable domain in full, with the rest retrieved from reference TRBV9 and TRBJ1-2, is DSGVTQTPKHLITATGQRVTLRCSPRSGDLSVYWYQQSLDQGLQFLIQYYNGEERAKGNILERFSAQQFPDLHSELNLSSLELGDSALYFCASSVETGHGYTFGSGTRLTVV.

This clone was counted between two and nine times. CDR3 DNA: TGTGCCAGCAGTTCAGGACTAGCGAGGCCTGGGGCCAACGTCCTGACTTTC. Translation: CASSSGLARPGANVLTF. The chain is built from TRBV27 and TRBJ2-6, with 9 positions matching TRBD2. Per germline, CDR1 MNHEY and CDR2 SMNVEV (reference sequence). Losses at the gene ends were 4 bases for V and 2 bases for J; bases not matched to a gene: 6. CDR3 length: 17 residues.

The chain employs TRBV20-1 and TRBJ1-1, with TRBD1 as a possible D gene (6 bases). Germline CDR1 DFQATT, CDR2 SNEGSKA (reference sequence). V gave up 3 bases and J gave up 1 base, with 12 bases separating them. This CDR3 contains 14 residues. The CDR3 DNA reads as TGCAGTGCTAGTCCGGGACACAAGAACACTGAAGCTTTCTTT. Translated: CSASPGHKNTEAFF.

This clone occurred once. The genes are TRBV10-3 and TRBJ1-1; perhaps TRBD1 as D (6 bases). The CDR3 has 17 amino acids. V was pared by 6 bases and J by 2 bases, with 22 bases between. From germline, CDR1 is ENHRY and CDR2 SYGVKD. The CDR3 DNA reads TGTGCCATCAGGAGAGGGACAAGCCAAGGGATTAACACTGAAGCTTTCTTT. The encoded protein is CAIRRGTSQGINTEAFF.

V usage is TRBV6-5 and J usage is TRBJ2-2; TRBD1 is a possible D gene (6 bases). This CDR3 has 12 amino acids. Germline V lookup: CDR1 MNHEY, CDR2 SVGAGI. Between the trimmed V and J ends, which lost 2 bases and 13 bases, there was a span of 11 bases. CDR3 bases: TGTGCCAGCAGTTACGCCACAGGGAGGCTGTTTTTT. This codes for CASSYATGRLFF.

The chain couples TRBV5-1 to TRBJ2-7; 13 nucleotides match TRBD2. There are 18 residues in the CDR3. The J segment lost 4 bases and the V segment lost 0 bases, leaving 10 bases of the junction unmatched. The V gene's germline CDR1 is SGHRS and CDR2 YFSETQ. CDR3: CASSLELAGGARWYEQYF. In nucleotides, the CDR3 is TGCGCCAGCAGCTTGGAACTAGCGGGAGGGGCTCGTTGGTACGAGCAGTACTTC.

The CDR3 here is CAISGTGGIGTEAFF. CDR3 in DNA: TGTGCCATCAGTGGCACAGGGGGAATTGGCACTGAAGCTTTCTTT. The V call is TRBV10-3, the J call TRBJ1-1; 8 positions match TRBD1. Germline CDR1 ENHRY, CDR2 SYGVKD. Trimming cost V 4 bases and J 4 bases; bases outside gene matches: 8. CDR3 size: 15 residues.

The J gene is TRBJ2-2, the V gene TRBV6-5; 8 bases agree with TRBD1. The trim removed 4 bases at V and 1 base at J, leaving 5 bases unmatched. Germline V gene sequence: CDR1 MNHEY, CDR2 SVGAGI. The CDR3 covers 16 residues. The DNA for the CDR3 is TGTGCCAGCAGTTCATATGGGACAGGGAACACCGGGGAGCTGTTTTTT. Amino acid sequence: CASSSYGTGNTGELFF.

The V and J genes are TRBV6-1 and TRBJ1-2; no definite D call. Per germline, CDR1 MNHNS and CDR2 SASEGT. The germline V and J ends were trimmed by 3 bases and 4 bases, with 12 bases remaining between them. This CDR3 spans 14 amino acids. CDR3 loop: CASSEAGVAYGYTF. CDR3 DNA sequence: TGTGCCAGCAGTGAGGCCGGGGTAGCCTATGGCTACACCTTC.

The V and J genes are TRBV19 and TRBJ1-1; TRBD1 is a possible D gene (5 bases). The V end was cut by 1 base, the J end by 0 bases, with 15 bases between. Germline V CDR1 and CDR2: LNHDA, SQIVND (reference sequence). The length of the CDR3 is 17 residues. This CDR3 reads CASSIVRRGIMNTEAFF. CDR3 bases: TGTGCCAGTAGTATAGTGAGGAGGGGAATTATGAACACTGAAGCTTTCTTT.

The chain joins TRBV30 to TRBJ1-5, with D hard to call. The germline V gene encodes CDR1 GTSNPN and CDR2 SVGIG (reference sequence). V was shortened by 5 bases and J by 5 bases, with 7 bases between the two germline ends. The CDR3 length is 11 residues. The CDR3 reads CAWGNDQPQHF. The DNA for the CDR3 is TGTGCCTGGGGCAATGATCAGCCCCAGCATTTT.

This chain links TRBV19 with TRBJ2-7; D gene unclear. Looked up from germline, CDR1 is LNHDA and CDR2 is SQIVND (reference sequence). V dropped 5 bases and J dropped 2 bases, with 13 bases sitting between them. The CDR3 spans 14 residues. The CDR3 bases are TGTGCCAGTAGTTTGACAAGTAATCCCTACGAGCAGTACTTC. Its translation is CASSLTSNPYEQYF.

V and J are TRBV15 and TRBJ2-3; TRBD1 aligns across 8 bases. The V gene's germline CDR1 is LNHNV and CDR2 YYDKDF (reference sequence). The CDR3 loop spans 17 amino acids. Unmatched junction bases numbered 11, after V lost 3 bases and J lost 3 bases. CDR3 coding DNA: TGTGCCACCAGCAGTATTAGACAGGGGAGGATGACAGATACGCAGTATTTT. This gives the protein CATSSIRQGRMTDTQYF.

This clone was detected only a few times. The J gene is TRBJ1-2, the V gene TRBV4-1; 9 bases fit TRBD1. Trimming cost V 4 bases and J 2 bases; bases outside gene matches: 14. The CDR3 extends over 18 amino acids. Germline values: CDR1 MGHRA, CDR2 YSYEKL. The CDR3, as DNA: TGCGCCAGCAGCCCAGATGGACAGGGGCATGGGTGGAACTATGGCTACACCTTC. It encodes CASSPDGQGHGWNYGYTF.

The V and J genes are TRBV9 and TRBJ2-5, with 7 bases that match TRBD1. The length of the CDR3 is 14 residues. The V gene end was trimmed by 3 bases and the J gene end by 1 base; junction bases not matched to a gene: 3. Germline V gives CDR1 SGDLS, CDR2 YYNGEE. The CDR3, as DNA: TGTGCCAGCAGCGCCTACAGGGGCCAAGAGACCCAGTACTTC. It encodes CASSAYRGQETQYF.

The chain recombines TRBV10-3 with TRBJ2-5; 7 bases match TRBD1. The CDR3 contains 12 residues. The trim removed 8 bases at V and 1 base at J, leaving 1 base unmatched. In germline, CDR1 is ENHRY, CDR2 SYGVKD. The CDR3 sequence is CAIGTAQETQYF. The CDR3 DNA sequence: TGTGCCATCGGGACAGCCCAAGAGACCCAGTACTTC.